Detailed here is one T cell receptor (beta chain). Its target is not known. This entry is derived from a study of molecular identifiers for immune sequencing clone quantification. Turning to the study itself: Split five ways in replicates, RNA from roughly 20,000 or 100,000 naive CD8 cells had four portions sequenced. Whole-study results and caveats: In a background of around 920,000 naive cells, spiked Jurkat TCR RNA from one cell was reportedly detectable. The sizes of highly expanded clones could be underestimated when identical TCR molecules share a barcode.

Naive CD8 library inputs spanned about 18,000 to 1,100,000 sorted cells and 10%, 30% or 50% RNA. MiXCR, run by TCRdb on the PCR reads, gives a single entry per CDR3 protein. Here the sample spans some 580,000 distinct CDR3 sequences, roughly 25% being singletons. The CDR3 totals 15 residues. Germline-derived CDR1 and CDR2 are LGHNA and YNFKEQ. Trimming removed 0 bases from V and 3 bases from J; junction bases left unmatched: 5. V and J are TRBV4-2 and TRBJ2-7; 7 bases line up with TRBD2. Sequencing input: naive CD8+ T cells from blood, with Jurkat cell RNA spiked in. Subset denoted: FACS-sorted CD8+CD4-CCR7+CD45RA+ naive T cells. This sequence was found in a human donor in good health. Some libraries in this study had Jurkat cell RNA spiked in. As DNA, the CDR3 is TGTGCCAGCAGCCAAGAGGGCGGGGGAGACTACGAGCAGTACTTC. Protein: CASSQEGGGDYEQYF.